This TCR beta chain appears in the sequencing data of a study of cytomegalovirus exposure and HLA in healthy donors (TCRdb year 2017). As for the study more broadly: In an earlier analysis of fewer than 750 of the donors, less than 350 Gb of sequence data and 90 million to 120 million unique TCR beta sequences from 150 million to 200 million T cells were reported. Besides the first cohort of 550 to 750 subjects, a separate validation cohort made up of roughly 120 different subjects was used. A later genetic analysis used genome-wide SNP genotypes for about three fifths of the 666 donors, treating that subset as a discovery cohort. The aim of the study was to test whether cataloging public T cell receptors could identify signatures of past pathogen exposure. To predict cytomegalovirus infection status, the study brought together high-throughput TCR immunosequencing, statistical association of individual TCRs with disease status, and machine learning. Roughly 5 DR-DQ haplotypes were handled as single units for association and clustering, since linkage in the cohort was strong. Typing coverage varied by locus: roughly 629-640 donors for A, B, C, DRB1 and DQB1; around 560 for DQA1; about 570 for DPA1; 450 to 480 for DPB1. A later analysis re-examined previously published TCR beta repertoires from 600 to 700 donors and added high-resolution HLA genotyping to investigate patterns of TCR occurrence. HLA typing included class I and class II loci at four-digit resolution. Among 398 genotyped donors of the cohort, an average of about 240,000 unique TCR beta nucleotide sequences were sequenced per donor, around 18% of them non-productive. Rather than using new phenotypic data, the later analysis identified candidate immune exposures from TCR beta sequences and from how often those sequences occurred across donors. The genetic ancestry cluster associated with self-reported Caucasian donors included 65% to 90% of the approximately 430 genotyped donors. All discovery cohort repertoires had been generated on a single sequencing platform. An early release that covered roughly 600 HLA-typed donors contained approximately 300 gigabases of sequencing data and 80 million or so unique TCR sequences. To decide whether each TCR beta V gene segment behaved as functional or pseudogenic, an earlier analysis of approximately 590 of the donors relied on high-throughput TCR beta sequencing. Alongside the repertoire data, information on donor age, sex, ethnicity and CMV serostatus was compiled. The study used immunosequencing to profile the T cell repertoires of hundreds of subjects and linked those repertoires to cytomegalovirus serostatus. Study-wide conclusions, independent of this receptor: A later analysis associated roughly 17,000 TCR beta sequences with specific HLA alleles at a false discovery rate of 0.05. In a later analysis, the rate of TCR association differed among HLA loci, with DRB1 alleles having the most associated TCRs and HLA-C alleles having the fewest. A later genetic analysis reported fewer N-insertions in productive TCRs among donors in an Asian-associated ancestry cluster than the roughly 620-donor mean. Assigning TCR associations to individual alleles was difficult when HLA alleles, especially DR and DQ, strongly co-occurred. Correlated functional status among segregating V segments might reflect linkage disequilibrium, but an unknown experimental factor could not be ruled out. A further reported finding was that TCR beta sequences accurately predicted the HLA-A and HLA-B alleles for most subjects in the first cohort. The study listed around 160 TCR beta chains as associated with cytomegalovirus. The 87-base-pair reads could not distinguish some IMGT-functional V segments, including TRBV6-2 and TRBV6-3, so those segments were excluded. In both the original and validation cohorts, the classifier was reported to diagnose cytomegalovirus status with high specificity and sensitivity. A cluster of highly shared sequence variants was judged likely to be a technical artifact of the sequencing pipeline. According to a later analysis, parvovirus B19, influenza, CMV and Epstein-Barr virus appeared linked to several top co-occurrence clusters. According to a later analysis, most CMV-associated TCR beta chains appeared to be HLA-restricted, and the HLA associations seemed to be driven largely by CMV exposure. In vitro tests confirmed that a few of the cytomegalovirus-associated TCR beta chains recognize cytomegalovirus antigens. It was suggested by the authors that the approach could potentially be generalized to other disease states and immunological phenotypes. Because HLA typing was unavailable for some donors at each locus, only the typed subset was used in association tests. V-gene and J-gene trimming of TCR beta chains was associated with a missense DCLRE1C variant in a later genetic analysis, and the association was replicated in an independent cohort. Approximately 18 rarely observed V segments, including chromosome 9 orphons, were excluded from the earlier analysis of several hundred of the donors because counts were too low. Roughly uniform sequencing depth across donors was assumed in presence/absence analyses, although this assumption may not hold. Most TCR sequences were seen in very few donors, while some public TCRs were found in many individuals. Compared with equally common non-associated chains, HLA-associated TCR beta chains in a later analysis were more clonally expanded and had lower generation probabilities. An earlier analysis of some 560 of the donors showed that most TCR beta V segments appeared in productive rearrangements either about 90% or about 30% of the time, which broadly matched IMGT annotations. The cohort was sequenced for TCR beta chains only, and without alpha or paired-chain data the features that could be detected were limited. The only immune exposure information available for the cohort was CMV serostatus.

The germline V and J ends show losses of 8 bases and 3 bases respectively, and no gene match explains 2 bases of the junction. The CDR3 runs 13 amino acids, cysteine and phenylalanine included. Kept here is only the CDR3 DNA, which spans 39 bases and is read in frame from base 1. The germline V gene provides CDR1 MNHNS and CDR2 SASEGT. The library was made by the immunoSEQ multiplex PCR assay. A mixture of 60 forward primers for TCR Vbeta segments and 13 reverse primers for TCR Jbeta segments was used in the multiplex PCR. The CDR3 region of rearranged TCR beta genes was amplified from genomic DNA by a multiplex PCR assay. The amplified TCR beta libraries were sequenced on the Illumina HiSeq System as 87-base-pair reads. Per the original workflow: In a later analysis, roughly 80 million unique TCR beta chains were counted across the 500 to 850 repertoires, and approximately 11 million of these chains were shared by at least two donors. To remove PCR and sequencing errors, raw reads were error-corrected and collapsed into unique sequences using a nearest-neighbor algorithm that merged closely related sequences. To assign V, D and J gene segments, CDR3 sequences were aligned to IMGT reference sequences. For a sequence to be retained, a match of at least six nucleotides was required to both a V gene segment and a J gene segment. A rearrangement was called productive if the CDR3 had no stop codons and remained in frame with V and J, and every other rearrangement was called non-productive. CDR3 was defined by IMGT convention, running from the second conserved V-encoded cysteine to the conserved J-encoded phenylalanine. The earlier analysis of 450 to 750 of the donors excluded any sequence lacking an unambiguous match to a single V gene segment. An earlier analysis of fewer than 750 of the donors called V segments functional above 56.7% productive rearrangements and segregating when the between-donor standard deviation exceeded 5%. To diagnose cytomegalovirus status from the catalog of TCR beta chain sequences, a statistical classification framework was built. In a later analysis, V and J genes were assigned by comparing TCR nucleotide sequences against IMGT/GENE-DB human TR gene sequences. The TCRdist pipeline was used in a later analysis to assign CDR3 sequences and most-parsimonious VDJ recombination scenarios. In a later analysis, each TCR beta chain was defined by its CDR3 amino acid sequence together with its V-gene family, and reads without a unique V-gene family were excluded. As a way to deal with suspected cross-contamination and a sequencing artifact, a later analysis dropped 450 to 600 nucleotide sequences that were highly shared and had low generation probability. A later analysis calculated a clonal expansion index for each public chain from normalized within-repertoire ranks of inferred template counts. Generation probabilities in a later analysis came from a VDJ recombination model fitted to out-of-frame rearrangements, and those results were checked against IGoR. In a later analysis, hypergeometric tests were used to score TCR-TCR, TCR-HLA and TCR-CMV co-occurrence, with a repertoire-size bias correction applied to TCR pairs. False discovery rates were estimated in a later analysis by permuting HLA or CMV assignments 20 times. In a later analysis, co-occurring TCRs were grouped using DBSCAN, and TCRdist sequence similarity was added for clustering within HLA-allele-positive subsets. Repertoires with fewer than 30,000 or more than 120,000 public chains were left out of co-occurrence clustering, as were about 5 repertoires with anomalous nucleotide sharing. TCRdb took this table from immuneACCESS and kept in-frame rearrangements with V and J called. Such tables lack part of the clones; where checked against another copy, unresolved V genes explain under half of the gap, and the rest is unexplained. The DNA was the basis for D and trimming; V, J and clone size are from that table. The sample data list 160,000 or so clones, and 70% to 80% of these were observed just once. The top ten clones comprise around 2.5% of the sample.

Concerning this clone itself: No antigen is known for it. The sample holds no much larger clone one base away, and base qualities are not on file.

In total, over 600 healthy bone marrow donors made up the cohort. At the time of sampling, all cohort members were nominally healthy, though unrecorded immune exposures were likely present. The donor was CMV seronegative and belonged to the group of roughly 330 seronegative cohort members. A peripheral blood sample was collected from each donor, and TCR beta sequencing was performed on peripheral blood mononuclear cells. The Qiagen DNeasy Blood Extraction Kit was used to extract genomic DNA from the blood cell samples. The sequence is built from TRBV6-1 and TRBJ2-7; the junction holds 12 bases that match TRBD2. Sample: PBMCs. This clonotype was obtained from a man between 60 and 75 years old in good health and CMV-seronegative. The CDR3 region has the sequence CASGGLAGYEQYF. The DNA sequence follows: TGTGCCAGCGGGGGACTAGCGGGCTACGAGCAGTACTTC.